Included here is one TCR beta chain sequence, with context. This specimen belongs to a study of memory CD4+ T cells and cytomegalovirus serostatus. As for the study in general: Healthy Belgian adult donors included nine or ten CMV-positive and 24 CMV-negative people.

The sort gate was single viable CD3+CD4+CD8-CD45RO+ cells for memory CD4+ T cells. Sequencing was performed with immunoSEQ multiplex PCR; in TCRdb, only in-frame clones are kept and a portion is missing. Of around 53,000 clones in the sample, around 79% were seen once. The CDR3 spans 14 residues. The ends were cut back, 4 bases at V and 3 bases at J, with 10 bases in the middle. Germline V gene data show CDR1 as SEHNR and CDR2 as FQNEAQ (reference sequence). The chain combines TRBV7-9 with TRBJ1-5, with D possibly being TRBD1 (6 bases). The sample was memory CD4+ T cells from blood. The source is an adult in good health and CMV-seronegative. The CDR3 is CASSSGQYNQPQHF. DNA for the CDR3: TGTGCCAGCAGCTCTGGACAGTACAATCAGCCCCAGCATTTT.